This T cell receptor (beta chain) appears in the sequencing data of a study of cytomegalovirus exposure and HLA in healthy donors. In the PCR, 60 Vbeta and 13 Jbeta primers were used. The data were produced by immunoSEQ multiplex PCR, yet TCRdb's version contains in-frame clones alone and is incomplete. The profile shows around 160,000 clones, 60% to 80% of them singletons. In this sample, this clone turned up a few times. The CDR3 extends over 16 amino acids. The J segment lost 2 bases and the V segment lost 4 bases, leaving 7 bases of the junction unmatched. Germline CDR1 SGHTA, CDR2 FQGNSA. The sample comprised PBMCs. The sequence derives from a woman in her thirties or forties in good health and CMV-seropositive. V and J are TRBV7-2 and TRBJ2-7; 11 bases are a match to TRBD1. CDR3 in DNA: TGTGCCAGCAGCTCCCCGCCGGGACAGGGGGCCTACGAGCAGTACTTC. It translates to CASSSPPGQGAYEQYF.